The rows below give T cell receptor beta chains drawn from one sample of a study of blood T cell repertoires in COVID-19. Method: immunoSEQ multiplex PCR; TCRdb's copy keeps in-frame clones and lacks some. The table has more than 90,000 clones, about 89% seen once; the top ten hold 4% to 5%. Sequencing was done on a sample of peripheral blood. The source of these receptors is a middle-aged man with acute or convalescent COVID-19. Each CDR3 is given with its conserved first and last residue. Fields, in order: D gene, V gene, J gene, CDR3 length, clone size, CDR3 protein, CDR3 DNA. The D gene is left open where the match is weak. Size is omitted from some rows. Given values are once, few, many or a class for expanded clones.

d_call: .; v_call: TRBV13; j_call: TRBJ2-3; cdr3_length: 14; clone_size: .; cdr3_aa: CASSPSLGGDTQYF; cdr3_nt: TGTGCCAGCAGCCCATCCCTGGGGGGAGATACGCAGTATTTT
d_call: TRBD2; v_call: TRBV11-2; j_call: TRBJ2-1; cdr3_length: 17; clone_size: .; cdr3_aa: CASSLGYSGSRYNEQFF; cdr3_nt: TGTGCCAGCAGCTTAGGGTATAGCGGGAGTCGGTACAATGAGCAGTTCTTC
d_call: .; v_call: TRBV6-1; j_call: TRBJ2-1; cdr3_length: 14; clone_size: few; cdr3_aa: CASSEQRQNNEQFF; cdr3_nt: TGTGCCAGCAGTGAACAGCGGCAAAACAATGAGCAGTTCTTC
d_call: .; v_call: TRBV7-8; j_call: TRBJ1-5; cdr3_length: 14; clone_size: .; cdr3_aa: CASSVDRSNQPQHF; cdr3_nt: TGTGCCAGCAGCGTAGACAGAAGCAATCAGCCCCAGCATTTT
d_call: .; v_call: TRBV3-1/TRBV3-2; j_call: TRBJ2-1; cdr3_length: 16; clone_size: .; cdr3_aa: CASSQDIQNSYNEQFF; cdr3_nt: TGTGCCAGCAGCCAAGATATACAGAACTCCTACAATGAGCAGTTCTTC
d_call: .; v_call: TRBV9; j_call: TRBJ1-3; cdr3_length: 14; clone_size: .; cdr3_aa: CASGGGASGNTIYF; cdr3_nt: TGTGCCAGCGGTGGGGGCGCCTCTGGAAACACCATATATTTT
d_call: .; v_call: TRBV6-2/TRBV6-3; j_call: TRBJ2-1; cdr3_length: 14; clone_size: .; cdr3_aa: CASSYGRSYNEQFF; cdr3_nt: TGTGCCAGCAGCTATGGGCGCTCCTACAATGAGCAGTTCTTC
d_call: .; v_call: TRBV7-9; j_call: TRBJ1-4; cdr3_length: 14; clone_size: .; cdr3_aa: CASSRGSTNEKLFF; cdr3_nt: TGTGCCAGCAGCCGGGGTTCCACTAATGAAAAACTGTTTTTT
d_call: .; v_call: TRBV9; j_call: TRBJ2-1; cdr3_length: 15; clone_size: once; cdr3_aa: CASSVLGTDYNEQFF; cdr3_nt: TGTGCCAGCAGCGTACTAGGAACCGATTACAATGAGCAGTTCTTC
d_call: TRBD1; v_call: TRBV14; j_call: TRBJ2-3; cdr3_length: 17; clone_size: .; cdr3_aa: CASSQITGQASTDTQYF; cdr3_nt: TGTGCCAGCAGCCAAATAACCGGACAGGCTAGCACAGATACGCAGTATTTT
d_call: TRBD2; v_call: TRBV15; j_call: TRBJ2-1; cdr3_length: 16; clone_size: .; cdr3_aa: CATSRDFGLAGGEQFF; cdr3_nt: TGTGCCACCAGCAGAGATTTTGGACTAGCGGGCGGTGAGCAGTTCTTC
d_call: TRBD1; v_call: TRBV6-5; j_call: TRBJ2-7; cdr3_length: 14; clone_size: .; cdr3_aa: CASSYSRGPGEQYF; cdr3_nt: TGTGCCAGCAGTTATAGCAGGGGGCCAGGGGAGCAGTACTTC
d_call: .; v_call: TRBV14; j_call: TRBJ1-6; cdr3_length: 13; clone_size: .; cdr3_aa: CASSQDLNSPLHF; cdr3_nt: TGTGCCAGCAGCCAAGATCTTAATTCACCCCTCCACTTT
d_call: TRBD1; v_call: TRBV7-2; j_call: TRBJ1-1; cdr3_length: 14; clone_size: .; cdr3_aa: CASSHDRGGTEAFF; cdr3_nt: TGTGCCAGCAGCCACGACAGGGGGGGGACTGAAGCTTTCTTT
d_call: TRBD2; v_call: TRBV3-1/TRBV3-2; j_call: TRBJ2-7; cdr3_length: 17; clone_size: .; cdr3_aa: CASSRTKLAGDSYEQYF; cdr3_nt: TGTGCCAGCAGTCGCACTAAACTAGCGGGGGACTCCTACGAGCAGTACTTC
d_call: .; v_call: TRBV12-5; j_call: TRBJ2-5; cdr3_length: 15; clone_size: once; cdr3_aa: CASGPGTQGAGTQYF; cdr3_nt: TGTGCTAGTGGTCCTGGGACACAAGGGGCTGGGACCCAGTACTTC
d_call: .; v_call: TRBV11-2; j_call: TRBJ1-2; cdr3_length: 14; clone_size: .; cdr3_aa: CASSLLGLSGGYTF; cdr3_nt: TGTGCCAGCAGCTTATTGGGGTTGAGCGGGGGCTACACCTTC
d_call: .; v_call: TRBV21-1; j_call: TRBJ1-2; cdr3_length: 21; clone_size: .; cdr3_aa: CASSKAPFYRDRVGSSYGYTF; cdr3_nt: TGTGCCAGCAGCAAAGCTCCCTTTTACCGGGACAGGGTTGGCTCTAGCTATGGCTACACCTTC
d_call: TRBD2; v_call: TRBV7-9; j_call: TRBJ2-7; cdr3_length: 13; clone_size: .; cdr3_aa: CASSLSSGGEQYF; cdr3_nt: TGTGCCAGCAGCCTCTCTAGCGGGGGCGAGCAGTACTTC
d_call: TRBD2; v_call: TRBV15; j_call: TRBJ2-1; cdr3_length: 15; clone_size: once; cdr3_aa: CATSRASGSLHEQFF; cdr3_nt: TGTGCCACCAGCAGAGCCAGCGGGAGCCTCCATGAGCAGTTCTTC
d_call: TRBD2; v_call: TRBV7-9; j_call: TRBJ2-1; cdr3_length: 18; clone_size: .; cdr3_aa: CASSSSNMTSGGPGEQFF; cdr3_nt: TGTGCCAGCAGCTCCTCAAACATGACTAGCGGGGGGCCGGGGGAGCAGTTCTTC
d_call: .; v_call: TRBV19; j_call: TRBJ2-2; cdr3_length: 12; clone_size: .; cdr3_aa: CASSTLRGELFF; cdr3_nt: TGTGCCAGTAGTACCCTGCGCGGGGAGCTGTTTTTT
d_call: .; v_call: TRBV6-4; j_call: TRBJ1-2; cdr3_length: 13; clone_size: .; cdr3_aa: CASSYTAGYGYTF; cdr3_nt: TGTGCCAGCAGCTACACTGCAGGGTATGGCTACACCTTC
d_call: TRBD2; v_call: TRBV27; j_call: TRBJ2-2; cdr3_length: 19; clone_size: .; cdr3_aa: CASSRPGLAGGPDTGELFF; cdr3_nt: TGTGCCAGCAGCCGACCGGGACTAGCGGGAGGGCCGGACACCGGGGAGCTGTTTTTT
d_call: .; v_call: TRBV20-1; j_call: TRBJ2-1; cdr3_length: 9; clone_size: .; cdr3_aa: CSVPNEQFF; cdr3_nt: TGCAGTGTTCCTAATGAGCAGTTCTTC
d_call: .; v_call: TRBV30; j_call: TRBJ1-2; cdr3_length: 14; clone_size: .; cdr3_aa: CAWSVTQGNYGYTF; cdr3_nt: TGTGCCTGGAGTGTAACCCAGGGTAACTATGGCTACACCTTC
d_call: .; v_call: TRBV19; j_call: TRBJ2-7; cdr3_length: 13; clone_size: .; cdr3_aa: CASSIAQSYEQYF; cdr3_nt: TGTGCCAGTAGTATTGCTCAGTCCTACGAGCAGTACTTC
d_call: .; v_call: TRBV19; j_call: TRBJ1-5; cdr3_length: 15; clone_size: .; cdr3_aa: CASSGGMYNNQPQHF; cdr3_nt: TGTGCCAGTAGTGGGGGGATGTATAACAATCAGCCCCAGCATTTT
d_call: TRBD1; v_call: TRBV7-3; j_call: TRBJ1-1; cdr3_length: 13; clone_size: .; cdr3_aa: CASSLTRQGKAFF; cdr3_nt: TGTGCCAGCAGCTTAACGCGACAGGGGAAAGCTTTCTTT
d_call: TRBD1; v_call: TRBV19; j_call: TRBJ2-5; cdr3_length: 14; clone_size: once; cdr3_aa: CASSQDRTRETQYF; cdr3_nt: TGTGCCAGTAGCCAGGACAGGACCAGAGAGACCCAGTACTTC
d_call: .; v_call: TRBV5-4; j_call: TRBJ1-2; cdr3_length: 13; clone_size: .; cdr3_aa: CASSPEPNYGYTF; cdr3_nt: TGTGCCAGCAGCCCAGAACCTAACTATGGCTACACCTTC
d_call: .; v_call: TRBV19; j_call: TRBJ2-7; cdr3_length: 16; clone_size: .; cdr3_aa: CASSSSRGLNPYEQYF; cdr3_nt: TGTGCCAGTAGTAGCAGTCGAGGACTAAACCCCTACGAGCAGTACTTC
d_call: .; v_call: TRBV12-3/TRBV12-4; j_call: TRBJ1-2; cdr3_length: 13; clone_size: .; cdr3_aa: CASSWGEGYGYTF; cdr3_nt: TGTGCCAGCAGTTGGGGGGAAGGCTATGGCTACACCTTC
d_call: TRBD1; v_call: TRBV5-4; j_call: TRBJ2-7; cdr3_length: 17; clone_size: .; cdr3_aa: CASSLGPGTGFFYEQYF; cdr3_nt: TGTGCCAGCAGCTTGGGCCCCGGGACAGGGTTTTTCTACGAGCAGTACTTC
d_call: TRBD2; v_call: TRBV19; j_call: TRBJ2-1; cdr3_length: 16; clone_size: .; cdr3_aa: CASSLGLAGGLDEQFF; cdr3_nt: TGTGCCAGTAGTCTCGGACTAGCGGGGGGGCTCGATGAGCAGTTCTTC
d_call: TRBD2; v_call: TRBV3-1/TRBV3-2; j_call: TRBJ2-2; cdr3_length: 17; clone_size: .; cdr3_aa: CASSPPSGGHNTGELFF; cdr3_nt: TGTGCCAGCAGCCCTCCTAGCGGGGGCCACAACACCGGGGAGCTGTTTTTT
d_call: .; v_call: TRBV11-2; j_call: TRBJ1-1; cdr3_length: 13; clone_size: .; cdr3_aa: CASSSMGRTEAFF; cdr3_nt: TGTGCCAGCAGCTCTATGGGGCGCACTGAAGCTTTCTTT
d_call: .; v_call: TRBV5-1; j_call: TRBJ2-2; cdr3_length: 14; clone_size: .; cdr3_aa: CASSLGERTGELFF; cdr3_nt: TGCGCCAGCAGCTTGGGGGAGCGCACCGGGGAGCTGTTTTTT
d_call: .; v_call: TRBV9; j_call: TRBJ2-6; cdr3_length: 16; clone_size: .; cdr3_aa: CASSATGPSGANVLTF; cdr3_nt: TGTGCCAGCAGTGCTACAGGGCCCTCTGGGGCCAACGTCCTGACTTTC
d_call: .; v_call: TRBV5-1; j_call: TRBJ1-4; cdr3_length: 14; clone_size: .; cdr3_aa: CASSPQGTNEKLFF; cdr3_nt: TGCGCCAGCAGCCCACAGGGAACTAATGAAAAACTGTTTTTT
d_call: .; v_call: TRBV30; j_call: TRBJ1-5; cdr3_length: 13; clone_size: .; cdr3_aa: CAWRDRNNQPQHF; cdr3_nt: TGTGCCTGGAGGGACAGAAACAATCAGCCCCAGCATTTT
d_call: TRBD1; v_call: TRBV6-5; j_call: TRBJ1-1; cdr3_length: 13; clone_size: few; cdr3_aa: CASSRQGFTEAFF; cdr3_nt: TGTGCCAGCAGTAGACAGGGATTCACTGAAGCTTTCTTT
d_call: TRBD1; v_call: TRBV9; j_call: TRBJ1-6; cdr3_length: 16; clone_size: .; cdr3_aa: CASSVGSGTANSPLHF; cdr3_nt: TGTGCCAGCAGCGTGGGATCTGGGACAGCTAATTCACCCCTCCACTTT
d_call: .; v_call: TRBV30; j_call: TRBJ2-3; cdr3_length: 14; clone_size: .; cdr3_aa: CAWSAGLSTDTQYF; cdr3_nt: TGTGCCTGGAGTGCGGGACTGAGCACAGATACGCAGTATTTT
d_call: .; v_call: TRBV19; j_call: TRBJ1-5; cdr3_length: 16; clone_size: .; cdr3_aa: CASSSIRTDSNQPQHF; cdr3_nt: TGTGCCAGTAGTTCTATCCGGACAGACAGCAATCAGCCCCAGCATTTT
d_call: .; v_call: TRBV12-5; j_call: TRBJ2-3; cdr3_length: 12; clone_size: .; cdr3_aa: CASGLERDTQYF; cdr3_nt: TGTGCTAGTGGTTTAGAGCGGGATACGCAGTATTTT
d_call: .; v_call: TRBV2; j_call: TRBJ1-6; cdr3_length: 14; clone_size: .; cdr3_aa: CASSGRQDNSPLHF; cdr3_nt: TGTGCCAGCAGTGGGCGACAGGACAATTCACCCCTCCACTTT
d_call: .; v_call: TRBV11-2; j_call: TRBJ1-1; cdr3_length: 14; clone_size: .; cdr3_aa: CASSLIIRGTEAFF; cdr3_nt: TGTGCCAGCAGCTTAATAATCAGGGGCACTGAAGCTTTCTTT
d_call: TRBD1; v_call: TRBV19; j_call: TRBJ1-1; cdr3_length: 15; clone_size: .; cdr3_aa: CASSLTGTGNTEAFF; cdr3_nt: TGTGCCAGTAGTCTTACCGGGACAGGGAACACTGAAGCTTTCTTT
d_call: .; v_call: TRBV5-6; j_call: TRBJ1-1; cdr3_length: 13; clone_size: once; cdr3_aa: CASRAGHNTEAFF; cdr3_nt: TGTGCCAGCAGAGCGGGACACAACACTGAAGCTTTCTTT
d_call: TRBD1; v_call: TRBV29-1; j_call: TRBJ1-4; cdr3_length: 14; clone_size: .; cdr3_aa: CSVGRDRGSEKLFF; cdr3_nt: TGCAGCGTTGGTAGGGACAGGGGTAGTGAAAAACTGTTTTTT
d_call: TRBD1; v_call: TRBV19; j_call: TRBJ1-5; cdr3_length: 15; clone_size: once; cdr3_aa: CASSIVLTGKQPQHF; cdr3_nt: TGTGCCAGTAGTATAGTTTTGACAGGGAAACAGCCCCAGCATTTT
d_call: .; v_call: TRBV11-2; j_call: TRBJ2-1; cdr3_length: 16; clone_size: .; cdr3_aa: CASSLVSGEIYNEQFF; cdr3_nt: TGTGCCAGCAGCTTAGTTTCTGGGGAGATCTACAATGAGCAGTTCTTC